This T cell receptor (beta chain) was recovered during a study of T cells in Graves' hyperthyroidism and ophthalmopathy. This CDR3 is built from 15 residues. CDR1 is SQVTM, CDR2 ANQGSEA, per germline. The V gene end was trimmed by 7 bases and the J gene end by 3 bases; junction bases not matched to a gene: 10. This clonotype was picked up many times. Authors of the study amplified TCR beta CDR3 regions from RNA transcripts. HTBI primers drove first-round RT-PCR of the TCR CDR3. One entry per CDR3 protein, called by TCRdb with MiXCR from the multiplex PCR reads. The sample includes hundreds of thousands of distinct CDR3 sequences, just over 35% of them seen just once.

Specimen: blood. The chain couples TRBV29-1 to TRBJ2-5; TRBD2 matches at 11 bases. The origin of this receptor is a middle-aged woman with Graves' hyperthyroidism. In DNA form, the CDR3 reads TGCAGCGGCCAGGTTAGCGGGAGGGCCGAAGAGACCCAGTACTTC. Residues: CSGQVSGRAEETQYF.